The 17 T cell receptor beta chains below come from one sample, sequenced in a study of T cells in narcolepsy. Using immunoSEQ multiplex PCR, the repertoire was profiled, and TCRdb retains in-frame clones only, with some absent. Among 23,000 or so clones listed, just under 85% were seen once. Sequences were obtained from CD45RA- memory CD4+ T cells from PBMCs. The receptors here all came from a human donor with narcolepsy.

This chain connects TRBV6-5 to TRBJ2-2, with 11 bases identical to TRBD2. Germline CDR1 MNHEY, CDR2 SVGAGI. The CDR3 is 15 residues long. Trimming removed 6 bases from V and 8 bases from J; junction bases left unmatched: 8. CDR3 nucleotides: TGTGCCAGCAGAGCCGATAGCGGGAGGGCTGGGGAGCTGTTTTTT. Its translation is CASRADSGRAGELFF.

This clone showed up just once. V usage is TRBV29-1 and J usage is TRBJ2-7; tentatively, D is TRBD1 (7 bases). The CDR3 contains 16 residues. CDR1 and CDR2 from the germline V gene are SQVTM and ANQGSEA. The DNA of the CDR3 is TGCAGTGCCAGACAGGGAGCGCGGGACGACAACGGGGAGCAGTACTTC. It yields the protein CSARQGARDDNGEQYF.

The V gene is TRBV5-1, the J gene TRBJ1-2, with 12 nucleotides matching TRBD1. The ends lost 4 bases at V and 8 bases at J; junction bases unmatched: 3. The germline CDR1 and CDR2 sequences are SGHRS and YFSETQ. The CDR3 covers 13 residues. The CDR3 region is CASSGTGGSGYTF. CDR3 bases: TGCGCCAGCAGCGGGACAGGGGGCTCCGGCTACACCTTC.

CDR3 sequence: CASSLSNTAYEQYF. The CDR3 nucleotides read TGTGCCAGCAGCTTGTCCAACACGGCCTACGAGCAGTACTTC. The V gene is TRBV7-8, the J gene TRBJ2-7; no reliable D call. The V gene's germline CDR1 is SGHVS and CDR2 FQNEAQ. The germline V and J ends were trimmed by 3 bases and 2 bases, with 11 bases remaining between them. The CDR3 loop spans 14 amino acids. The full variable domain, rest sourced from reference TRBV7-8 and TRBJ2-7, is GAGVSQSPRYKVAKRGQDVALRCDPISGHVSLFWYQQALGQGPEFLTYFQNEAQLDKSGLPSDRFFAERPEGSVSTLKIQRTQQEDSAVYLCASSLSNTAYEQYFGPGTRLTVT.

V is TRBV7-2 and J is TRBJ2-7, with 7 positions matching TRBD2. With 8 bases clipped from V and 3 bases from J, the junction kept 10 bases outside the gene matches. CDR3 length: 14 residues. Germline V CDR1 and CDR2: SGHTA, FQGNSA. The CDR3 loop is CASSPGGRVYEQYF. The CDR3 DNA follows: TGTGCCAGCTCCCCTGGCGGGAGAGTCTACGAGCAGTACTTC.

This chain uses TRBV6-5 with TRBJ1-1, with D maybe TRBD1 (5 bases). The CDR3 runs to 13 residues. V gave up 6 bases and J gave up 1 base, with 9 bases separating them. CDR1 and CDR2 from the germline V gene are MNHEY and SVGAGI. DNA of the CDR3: TGTGCCAGCAGGGGACTAGAGAACACTGAAGCTTTCTTT. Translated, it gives CASRGLENTEAFF.

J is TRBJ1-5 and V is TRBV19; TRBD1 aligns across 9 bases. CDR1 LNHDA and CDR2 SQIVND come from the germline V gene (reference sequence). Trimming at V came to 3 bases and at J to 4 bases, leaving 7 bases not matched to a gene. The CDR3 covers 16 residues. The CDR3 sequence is CASSMGTTGGNQPQHF. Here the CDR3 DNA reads TGTGCCAGTAGTATGGGAACGACAGGGGGGAATCAGCCCCAGCATTTT.

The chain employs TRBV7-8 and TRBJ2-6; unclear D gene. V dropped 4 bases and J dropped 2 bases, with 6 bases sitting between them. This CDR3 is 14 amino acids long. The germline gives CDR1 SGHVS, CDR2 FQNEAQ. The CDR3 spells CASSSATGANVLTF. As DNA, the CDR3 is TGTGCCAGCAGCTCCGCCACTGGGGCCAACGTCCTGACTTTC. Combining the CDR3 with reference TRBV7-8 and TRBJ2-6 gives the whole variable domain GAGVSQSPRYKVAKRGQDVALRCDPISGHVSLFWYQQALGQGPEFLTYFQNEAQLDKSGLPSDRFFAERPEGSVSTLKIQRTQQEDSAVYLCASSSATGANVLTFGAGSRLTVL.

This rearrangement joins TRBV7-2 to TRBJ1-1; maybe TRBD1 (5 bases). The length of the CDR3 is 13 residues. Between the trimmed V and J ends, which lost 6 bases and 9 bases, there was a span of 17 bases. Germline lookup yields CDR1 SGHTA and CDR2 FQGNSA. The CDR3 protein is CASSPTSSGQAFF. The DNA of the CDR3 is TGTGCCAGCAGTCCTACCTCATCGGGACAAGCTTTCTTT.

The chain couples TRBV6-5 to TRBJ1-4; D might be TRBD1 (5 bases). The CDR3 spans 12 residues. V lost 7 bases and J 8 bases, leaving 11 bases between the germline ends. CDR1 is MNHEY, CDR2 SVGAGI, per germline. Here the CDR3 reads CASTGTGEKLFF. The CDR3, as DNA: TGTGCCAGCACCGGGACCGGGGAAAAACTGTTTTTT.

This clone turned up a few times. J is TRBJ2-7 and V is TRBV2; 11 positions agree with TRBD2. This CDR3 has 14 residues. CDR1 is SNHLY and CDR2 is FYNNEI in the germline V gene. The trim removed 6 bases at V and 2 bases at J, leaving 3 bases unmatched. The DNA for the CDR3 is TGTGCCAGCAGCGTAGCGGGAGGGCCCTACGAGCAGTACTTC. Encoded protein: CASSVAGGPYEQYF.

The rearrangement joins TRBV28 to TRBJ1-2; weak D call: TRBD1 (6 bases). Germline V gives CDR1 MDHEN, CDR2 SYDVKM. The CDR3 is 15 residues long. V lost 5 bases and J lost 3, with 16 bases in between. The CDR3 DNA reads TGTGCCAGCAGTAGACTCGCGGGGGGCCACTATGGCTACACCTTC. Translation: CASSRLAGGHYGYTF.

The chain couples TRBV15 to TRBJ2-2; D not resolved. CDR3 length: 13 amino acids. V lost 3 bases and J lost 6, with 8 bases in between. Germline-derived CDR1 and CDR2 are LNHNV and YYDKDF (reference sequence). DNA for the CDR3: TGTGCCACCAGCAGCCCTGCGGCCGGGGAGCTGTTTTTT. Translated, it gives CATSSPAAGELFF.

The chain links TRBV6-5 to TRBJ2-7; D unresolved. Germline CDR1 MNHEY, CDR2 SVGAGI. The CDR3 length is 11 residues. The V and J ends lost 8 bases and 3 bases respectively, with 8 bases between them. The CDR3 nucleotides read TGTGCCAGCTGGGTGAACTACGAGCAGTACTTC. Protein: CASWVNYEQYF.

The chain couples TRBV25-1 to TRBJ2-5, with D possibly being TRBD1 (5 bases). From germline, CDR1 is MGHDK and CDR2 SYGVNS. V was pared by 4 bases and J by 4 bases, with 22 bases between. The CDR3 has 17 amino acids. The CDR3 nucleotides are TGTGCCAGCAGTGTGCGATCTCGACAGACCCCGGGAGAGACCCAGTACTTC. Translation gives CASSVRSRQTPGETQYF.

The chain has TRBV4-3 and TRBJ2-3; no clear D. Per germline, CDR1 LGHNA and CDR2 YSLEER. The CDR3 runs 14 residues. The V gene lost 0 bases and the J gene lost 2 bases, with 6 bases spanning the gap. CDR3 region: CASSQDSNTDTQYF. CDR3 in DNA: TGCGCCAGCAGCCAAGACAGCAACACAGATACGCAGTATTTT.

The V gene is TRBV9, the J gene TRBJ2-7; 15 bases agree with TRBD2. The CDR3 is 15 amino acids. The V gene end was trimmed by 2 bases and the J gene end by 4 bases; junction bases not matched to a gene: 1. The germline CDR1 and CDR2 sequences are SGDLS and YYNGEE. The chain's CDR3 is CASSVGLAGGYEQYF. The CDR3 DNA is TGTGCCAGCAGCGTCGGACTAGCGGGAGGGTACGAGCAGTACTTC.